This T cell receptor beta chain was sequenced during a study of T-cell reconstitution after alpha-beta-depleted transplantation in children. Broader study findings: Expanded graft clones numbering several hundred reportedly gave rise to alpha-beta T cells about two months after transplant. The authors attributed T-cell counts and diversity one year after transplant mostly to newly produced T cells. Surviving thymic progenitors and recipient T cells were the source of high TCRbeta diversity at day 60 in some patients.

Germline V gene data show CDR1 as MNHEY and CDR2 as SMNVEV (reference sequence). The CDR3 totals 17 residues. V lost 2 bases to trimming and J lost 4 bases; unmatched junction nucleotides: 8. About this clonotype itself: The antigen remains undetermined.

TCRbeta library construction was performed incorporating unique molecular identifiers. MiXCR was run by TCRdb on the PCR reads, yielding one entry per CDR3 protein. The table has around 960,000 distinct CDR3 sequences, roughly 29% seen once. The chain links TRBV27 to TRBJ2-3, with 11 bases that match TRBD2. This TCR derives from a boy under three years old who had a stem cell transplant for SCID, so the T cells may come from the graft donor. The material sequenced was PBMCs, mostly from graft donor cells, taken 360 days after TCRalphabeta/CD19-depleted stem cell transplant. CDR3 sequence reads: CASSLRPSGGRADTQYF. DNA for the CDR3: TGTGCCAGCAGTTTACGGCCTAGCGGGGGGCGGGCAGATACGCAGTATTTT.